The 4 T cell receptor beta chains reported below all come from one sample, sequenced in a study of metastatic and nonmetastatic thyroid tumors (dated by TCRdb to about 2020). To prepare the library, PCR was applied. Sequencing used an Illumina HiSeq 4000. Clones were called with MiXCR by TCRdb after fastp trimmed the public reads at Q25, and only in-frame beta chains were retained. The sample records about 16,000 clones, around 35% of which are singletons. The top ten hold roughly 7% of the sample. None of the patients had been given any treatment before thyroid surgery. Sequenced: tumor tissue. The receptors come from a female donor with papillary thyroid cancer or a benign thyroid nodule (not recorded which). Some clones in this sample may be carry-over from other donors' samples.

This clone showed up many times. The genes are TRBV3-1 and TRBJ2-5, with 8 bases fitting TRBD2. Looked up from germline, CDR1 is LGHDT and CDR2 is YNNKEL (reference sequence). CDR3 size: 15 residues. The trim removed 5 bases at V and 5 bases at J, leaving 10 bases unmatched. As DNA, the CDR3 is TGTGCCAGCAGCTCAACTAGCGGCTATCGGGAGACCCAGTACTTC. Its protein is CASSSTSGYRETQYF.

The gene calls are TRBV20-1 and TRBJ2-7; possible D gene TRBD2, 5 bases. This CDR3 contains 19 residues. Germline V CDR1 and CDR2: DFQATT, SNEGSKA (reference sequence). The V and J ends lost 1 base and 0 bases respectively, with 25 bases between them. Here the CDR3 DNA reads TGCAGTGCTAGAGTTATCGGGCTAGCCTCTTTCCTTTCCTCCTACGAGCAGTACTTC. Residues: CSARVIGLASFLSSYEQYF.

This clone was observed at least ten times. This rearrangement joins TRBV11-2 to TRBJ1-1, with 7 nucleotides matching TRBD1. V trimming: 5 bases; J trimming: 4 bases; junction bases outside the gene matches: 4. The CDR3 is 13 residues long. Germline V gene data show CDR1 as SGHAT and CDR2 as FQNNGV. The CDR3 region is CASSTTGSTEAFF. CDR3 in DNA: TGTGCCAGCAGCACGACAGGGAGCACTGAAGCTTTCTTT.

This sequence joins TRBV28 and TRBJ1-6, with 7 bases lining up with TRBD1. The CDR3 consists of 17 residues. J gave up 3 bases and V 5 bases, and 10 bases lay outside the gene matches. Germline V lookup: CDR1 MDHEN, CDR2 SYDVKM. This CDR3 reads CASSLVGQRLYNSPLHF. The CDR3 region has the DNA TGTGCCAGCAGTCTCGTGGGACAGCGCCTCTATAATTCACCCCTCCACTTT.